The T cell receptor beta chain described here comes from a study of blood T cells in healthy people across ages. Concerning this clonotype itself: The antigen remains undetermined.

Deletions cut 3 bases from V and 2 bases from J, with 8 bases between. The CDR3 runs 12 residues. Germline V gene data show CDR1 as DFQATT and CDR2 as SNEGSKA (reference sequence). A second about 7 to 11 cycle PCR used barcoded and J-beta primers. TCRdb fed the 5' RACE reads into MiXCR, producing one record per CDR3 protein. The sample carries around 700,000 distinct CDR3 sequences, 20% to 25% recorded once. Study outcomes and limitations: Estimated diversity across one million T cells was deemed an underestimate. Long-lived donors exceeded aged donors in naive CD4+ cells and diversity.

The sample also formed part of further work on T cells of mothers and their children.

The chain recombines TRBV20-1 with TRBJ2-7; D ambiguous. Input material: blood. The origin of this receptor is a boy aged 10-17 years in good health. The CDR3 bases are TGCAGTGCTAGCAGAGATCCCTACGAGCAGTACTTC. Translating it yields CSASRDPYEQYF.